This T cell receptor beta chain was recovered during a study of cytomegalovirus exposure and HLA in healthy donors. Study-level points and caveats: TCR beta chain V- and J-gene trimming was linked, in a later analysis, to a missense variant in DCLRE1C. In a later analysis, donors in an Asian-associated ancestry cluster reportedly had fewer N-insertions in productive TCRs than the cohort mean.

A multiplex PCR was run with 60 Vbeta primers and 13 Jbeta primers. Generated by immunoSEQ multiplex PCR, the TCRdb table keeps only in-frame clones and is missing some. Of about 200,000 clones in the sample, 80% to 85% were seen once. CDR3 length: 16 amino acids. Germline V CDR1 and CDR2: MDHEN, SYDVKM. Deletions cut 2 bases from V and 2 bases from J, with 13 bases between. To note about this clone: Its antigen is still unknown.

Specimen: PBMCs. This TCR came from a woman aged 40 to 49 in good health and CMV-seronegative. This chain connects TRBV28 to TRBJ1-3, with D possibly being TRBD1 (5 bases). In DNA form, the CDR3 reads TGTGCCAGCAGTTTAACCGGGGGTAGAACTGGAAACACCATATATTTT. Translated, it gives CASSLTGGRTGNTIYF.